This T cell receptor (beta chain) was documented in a study of CD8+CD57+ T cells in acquired aplastic anemia. CDR3 and TCR beta VDJ profiling relied on genomic DNA as the template. TCRdb re-derived calls from the reads in MiXCR, one entry per CDR3 protein. The profile covers over 150,000 distinct CDR3 sequences, with roughly three fifths appearing a single time and roughly 42% taken by the ten largest. CD8+CD57+ cell expansion had been shown by flow cytometry in patients chosen for sequencing. Every patient was diagnosed with severe acquired aplastic anemia. At the time of blood sampling, patients had not yet received any therapy. Looked up from germline, CDR1 is SGHRS and CDR2 is YFSETQ. This CDR3 region has 14 residues. Trimming cost V 6 bases and J 2 bases; bases outside gene matches: 6.

Sequencing used sorted CD4+, CD8+, or CD8+CD57+ T cells (not recorded which) from PBMCs. V gene TRBV5-1 combines with J gene TRBJ2-3; the match to TRBD2 covers 7 bases. The sequence was collected from a human donor with aplastic anemia. The CDR3 sequence is CASTPGGFTDTQYF. The DNA for the CDR3 is TGCGCCAGCACCCCGGGGGGTTTCACAGATACGCAGTATTTT.